This TCR beta chain came from a study of glioma-infiltrating T cells. This CDR3 has 14 amino acids. Germline V CDR1 and CDR2: MGHRA, YSYEKL. The germline V and J ends were trimmed by 0 bases and 13 bases, with 19 bases remaining between them. This clonotype was observed many times. Amplification of TCR alpha and beta CDR3 regions from RNA used iRepertoire nested multiplex PCR. TCRdb recomputed calls from the multiplex PCR reads with MiXCR, one row per CDR3 protein. The repertoire holds some 99,000 distinct CDR3 sequences, with about 25% as singletons. Sequenced input: glioma tissue, nonneoplastic brain tissue, or PBMCs (not recorded which). The receptor comes from a human donor with low-grade glioma or glioblastoma, undergoing nonglioma brain surgery, or in good health (not recorded which). The chain couples TRBV4-1 to TRBJ2-7, with D possibly matching TRBD2 (5 bases). CDR3 sequence reads: CASSQDRRISSRYF. The CDR3 DNA sequence: TGCGCCAGCAGCCAAGATAGGAGGATCTCGAGCAGATACTTC.